This TCR beta chain was recorded in a study of shared clonotypes between healthy human individuals. Study findings and constraints: Shared clonotypes: 4.5% to 5% naive CD4, about 3.3% naive CD8, about 2.5% memory CD4, approximately 0.37% memory CD8. The study found lower generation probabilities in non-shared clonotypes than in those shared by all four donors.

CDR1 is SQVTM, CDR2 ANQGSEA, per germline. The CDR3 is made up of 15 amino acids. Germline trimming cut 5 bases from V and 7 bases from J; bases unmatched to any gene: 10. Splitting of each subset's genomic DNA was done evenly across several immunoSEQ plates. Profiled with immunoSEQ multiplex PCR; TCRdb holds only in-frame clones, not every one. The repertoire has over 1.4 million clones, approximately 96% of them found once; the top ten carry about 1%. Notes on this clone: No antigen is known for it.

Source material: naive CD4+ T cells sorted from blood. As to subset: CD45RA+ positively selected. This chain links TRBV29-1 with TRBJ2-2; 10 bases align to TRBD2. This clonotype originated in a man aged 25-45 years in good health. The CDR3 is CSVFALAGVVGELFF. The CDR3 DNA sequence: TGCAGCGTTTTTGCTCTAGCGGGAGTAGTCGGGGAGCTGTTTTTT.